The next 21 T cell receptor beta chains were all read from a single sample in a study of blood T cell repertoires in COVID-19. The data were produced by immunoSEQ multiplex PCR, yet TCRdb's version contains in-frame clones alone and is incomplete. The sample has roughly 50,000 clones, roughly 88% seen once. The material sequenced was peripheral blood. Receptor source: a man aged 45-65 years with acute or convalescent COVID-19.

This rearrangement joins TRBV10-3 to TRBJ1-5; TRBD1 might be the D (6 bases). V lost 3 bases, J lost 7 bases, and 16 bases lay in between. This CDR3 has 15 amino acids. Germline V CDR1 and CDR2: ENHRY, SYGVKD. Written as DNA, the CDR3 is TGTGCCATCAGTGAATCCAGGGGCGCCGGACAGCCCCAGCATTTT. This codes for CAISESRGAGQPQHF.

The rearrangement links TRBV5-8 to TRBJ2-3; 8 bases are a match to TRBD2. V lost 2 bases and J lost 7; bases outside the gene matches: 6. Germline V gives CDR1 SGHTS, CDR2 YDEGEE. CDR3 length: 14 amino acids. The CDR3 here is CASSLSGSGNTQYF. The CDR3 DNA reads TGTGCCAGCAGCTTAAGCGGGAGTGGAAATACGCAGTATTTT. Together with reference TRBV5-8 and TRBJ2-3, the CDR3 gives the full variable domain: EAGVTQSPTHLIKTRGQQATLRCSPISGHTSVYWYQQALGLGLQFLLWYDEGEERNRGNFPPRFSGRQFPNYSSELNVNALELEDSALYLCASSLSGSGNTQYFGPGTRLTVL.

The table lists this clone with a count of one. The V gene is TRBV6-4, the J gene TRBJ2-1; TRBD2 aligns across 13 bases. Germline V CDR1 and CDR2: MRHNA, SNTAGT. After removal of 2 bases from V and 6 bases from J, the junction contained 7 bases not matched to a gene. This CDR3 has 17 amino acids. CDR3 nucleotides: TGTGCCAGCAGTGACACGATACTAGCGGGAGGGTCCAATGAGCAGTTCTTC. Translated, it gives CASSDTILAGGSNEQFF.

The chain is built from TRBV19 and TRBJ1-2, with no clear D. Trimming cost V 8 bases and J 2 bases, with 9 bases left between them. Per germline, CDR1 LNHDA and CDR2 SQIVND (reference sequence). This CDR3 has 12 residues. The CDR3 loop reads CASLAANYGYTF. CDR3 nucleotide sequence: TGTGCCAGTTTAGCAGCGAACTATGGCTACACCTTC. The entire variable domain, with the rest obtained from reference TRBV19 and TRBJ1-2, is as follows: DGGITQSPKYLFRKEGQNVTLSCEQNLNHDAMYWYRQDPGQGLRLIYYSQIVNDFQKGDIAEGYSVSREKKESFPLTVTSAQKNPTAFYLCASLAANYGYTFGSGTRLTVV.

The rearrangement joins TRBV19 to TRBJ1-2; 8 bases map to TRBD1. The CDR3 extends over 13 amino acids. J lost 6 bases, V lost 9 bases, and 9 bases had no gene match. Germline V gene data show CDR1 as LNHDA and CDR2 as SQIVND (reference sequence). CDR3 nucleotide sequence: TGTGCCAGCACTCTGACAGGGGAGGATGGCTACACCTTC. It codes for CASTLTGEDGYTF.

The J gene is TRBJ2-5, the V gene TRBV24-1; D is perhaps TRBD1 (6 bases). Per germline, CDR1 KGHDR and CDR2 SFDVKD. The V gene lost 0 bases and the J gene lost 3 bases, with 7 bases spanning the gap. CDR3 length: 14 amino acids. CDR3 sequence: CATSDLNREETQYF. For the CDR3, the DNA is TGTGCCACCAGTGATTTGAACAGGGAAGAGACCCAGTACTTC.

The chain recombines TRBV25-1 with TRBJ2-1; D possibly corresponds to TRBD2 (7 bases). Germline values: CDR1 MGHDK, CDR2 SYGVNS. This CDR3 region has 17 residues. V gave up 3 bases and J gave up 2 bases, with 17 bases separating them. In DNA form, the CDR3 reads TGTGCCAGCAGTGAGCGGAACCCCGGGGGGCCCTACAATGAGCAGTTCTTC. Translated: CASSERNPGGPYNEQFF.

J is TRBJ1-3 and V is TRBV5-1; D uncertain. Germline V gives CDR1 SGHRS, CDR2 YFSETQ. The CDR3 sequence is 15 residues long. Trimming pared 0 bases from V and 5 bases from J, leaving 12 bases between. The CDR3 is CASSLDQTNRNTIYF. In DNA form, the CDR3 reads TGCGCCAGCAGCTTGGATCAGACAAACAGAAACACCATATATTTT.

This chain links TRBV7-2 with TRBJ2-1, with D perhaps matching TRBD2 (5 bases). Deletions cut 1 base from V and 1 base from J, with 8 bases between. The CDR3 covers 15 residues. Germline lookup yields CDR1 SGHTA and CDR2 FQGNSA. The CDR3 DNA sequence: TGTGCCAGCAGCTTAGTCCGGGGATCCTACAATGAGCAGTTCTTC. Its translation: CASSLVRGSYNEQFF. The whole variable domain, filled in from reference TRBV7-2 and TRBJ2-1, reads GAGVSQSPSNKVTEKGKDVELRCDPISGHTALYWYRQSLGQGLEFLIYFQGNSAPDKSGLPSDRFSAERTGGSVSTLTIQRTQQEDSAVYLCASSLVRGSYNEQFFGPGTRLTVL.

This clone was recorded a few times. The CDR3 protein is CASTRSWGYTF. CDR3 bases: TGTGCCAGCACCCGGAGTTGGGGCTACACCTTC. V and J are TRBV2 and TRBJ1-2; D uncertain. V was trimmed by 7 bases and J by 8 bases, leaving 11 bases between them. CDR1 SNHLY and CDR2 FYNNEI come from the germline V gene. The CDR3 totals 11 residues. The full variable domain, with the rest looked up from reference TRBV2 and TRBJ1-2, is EPEVTQTPSHQVTQMGQEVILRCVPISNHLYFYWYRQILGQKVEFLVSFYNNEISEKSEIFDDQFSVERPDGSNFTLKIRSTKLEDSAMYFCASTRSWGYTFGSGTRLTVV.

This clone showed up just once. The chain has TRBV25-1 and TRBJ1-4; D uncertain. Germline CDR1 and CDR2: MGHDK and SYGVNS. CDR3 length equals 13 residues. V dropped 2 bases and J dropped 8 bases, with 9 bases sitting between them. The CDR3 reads CASSEESREKLFF. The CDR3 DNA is TGTGCCAGCAGTGAAGAGTCGCGAGAAAAACTGTTTTTT.

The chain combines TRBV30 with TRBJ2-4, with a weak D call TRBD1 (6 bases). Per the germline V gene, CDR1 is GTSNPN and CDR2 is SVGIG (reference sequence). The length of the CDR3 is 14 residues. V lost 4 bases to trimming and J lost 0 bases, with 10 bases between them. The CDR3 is CAWNQGKAKNIQYF. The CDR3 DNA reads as TGTGCCTGGAACCAGGGGAAAGCCAAAAACATTCAGTACTTC.

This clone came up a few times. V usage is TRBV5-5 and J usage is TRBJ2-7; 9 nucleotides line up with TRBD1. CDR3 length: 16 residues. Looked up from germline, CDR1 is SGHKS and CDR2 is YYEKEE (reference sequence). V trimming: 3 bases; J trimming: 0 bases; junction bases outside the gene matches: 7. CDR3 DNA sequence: TGTGCCAGCAGCTCGACGACAGGGGGGAACTCCTACGAGCAGTACTTC. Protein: CASSSTTGGNSYEQYF.

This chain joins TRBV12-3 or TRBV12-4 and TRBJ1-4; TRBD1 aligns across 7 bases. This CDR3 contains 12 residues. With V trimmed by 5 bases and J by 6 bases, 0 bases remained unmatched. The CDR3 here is CASSQGDEKLFF. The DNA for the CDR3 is TGTGCCAGCAGTCAGGGGGATGAAAAACTGTTTTTT.

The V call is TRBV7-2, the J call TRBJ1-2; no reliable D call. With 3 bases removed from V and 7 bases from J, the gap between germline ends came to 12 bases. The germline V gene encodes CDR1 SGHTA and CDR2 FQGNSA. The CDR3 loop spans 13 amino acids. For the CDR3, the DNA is TGTGCCAGCAGCTTTTCCAGGTCTCGTGGCTACACCTTC. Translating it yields CASSFSRSRGYTF.

The CDR3 is CASSPEVRGVTEAFF. In nucleotides, the CDR3 is TGTGCCAGCTCACCAGAGGTAAGGGGCGTCACTGAAGCTTTCTTT. This rearrangement joins TRBV18 to TRBJ1-1, with D possibly being TRBD1 (5 bases). The length of the CDR3 is 15 residues. CDR1 is KGHSH, CDR2 LQKENI, per germline. Trimming removed 2 bases from V and 4 bases from J, with 14 bases in between. Based on the CDR3 plus reference TRBV18 and TRBJ1-1, the full variable domain is NAGVMQNPRHLVRRRGQEARLRCSPMKGHSHVYWYRQLPEEGLKFMVYLQKENIIDESGMPKERFSAEFPKEGPSILRIQQVVRGDSAAYFCASSPEVRGVTEAFFGQGTRLTVV.

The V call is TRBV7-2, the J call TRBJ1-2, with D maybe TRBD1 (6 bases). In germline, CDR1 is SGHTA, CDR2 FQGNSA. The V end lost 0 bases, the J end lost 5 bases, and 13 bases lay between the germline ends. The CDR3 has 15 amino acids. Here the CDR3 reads CASSLAVQGIYGYTF. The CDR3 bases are TGTGCCAGCAGCTTAGCCGTGCAGGGGATTTATGGCTACACCTTC.

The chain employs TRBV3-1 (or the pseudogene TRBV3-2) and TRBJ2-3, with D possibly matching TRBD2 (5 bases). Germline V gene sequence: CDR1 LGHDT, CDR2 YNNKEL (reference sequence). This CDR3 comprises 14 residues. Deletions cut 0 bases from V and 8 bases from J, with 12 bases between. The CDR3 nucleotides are TGTGCCAGCAGCCAAGAGCCCCTAGAGGGTACGCAGTATTTT. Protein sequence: CASSQEPLEGTQYF.

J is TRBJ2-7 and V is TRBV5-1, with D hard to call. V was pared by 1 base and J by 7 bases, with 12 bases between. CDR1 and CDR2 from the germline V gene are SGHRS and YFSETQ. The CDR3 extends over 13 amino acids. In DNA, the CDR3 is TGCGCCAGCAGCTTGACTCAGGCTCGAGAGCAGTACTTC. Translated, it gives CASSLTQAREQYF. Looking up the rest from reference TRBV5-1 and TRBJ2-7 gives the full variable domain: KAGVTQTPRYLIKTRGQQVTLSCSPISGHRSVSWYQQTPGQGLQFLFEYFSETQRNKGNFPGRFSGRQFSNSRSEMNVSTLELGDSALYLCASSLTQAREQYFGPGTRLTVT.

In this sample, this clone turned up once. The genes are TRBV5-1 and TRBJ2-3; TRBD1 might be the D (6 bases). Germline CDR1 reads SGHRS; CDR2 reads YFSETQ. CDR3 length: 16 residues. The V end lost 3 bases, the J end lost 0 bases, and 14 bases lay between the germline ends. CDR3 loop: CASSSSGTTSTDTQYF. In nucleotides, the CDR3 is TGCGCCAGCAGCTCATCCGGGACAACTAGCACAGATACGCAGTATTTT.

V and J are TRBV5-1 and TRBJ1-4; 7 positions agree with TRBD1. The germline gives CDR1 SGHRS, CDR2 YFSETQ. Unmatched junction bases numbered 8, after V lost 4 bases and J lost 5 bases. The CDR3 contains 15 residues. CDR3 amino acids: CASSMRQGTNEKLFF. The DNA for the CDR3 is TGCGCCAGCAGCATGAGACAGGGCACCAATGAAAAACTGTTTTTT. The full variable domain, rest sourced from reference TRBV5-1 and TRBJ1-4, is KAGVTQTPRYLIKTRGQQVTLSCSPISGHRSVSWYQQTPGQGLQFLFEYFSETQRNKGNFPGRFSGRQFSNSRSEMNVSTLELGDSALYLCASSMRQGTNEKLFFGSGTQLSVL.